This T cell receptor beta chain was retrieved from a study of shared clonotypes between healthy human individuals. Study-level points and caveats: In contrast to clonotypes shared by all four donors, non-shared clonotypes had lower generation probabilities.

Trimming shortened V by 7 bases and J by 1 base, and 16 bases separated the two germline ends. This CDR3 comprises 15 residues. Germline V CDR1 and CDR2: LGHNA, YNFKEQ. Here immunoSEQ multiplex PCR was the method, and the copy in TCRdb shows in-frame clones only, minus some. Of around 1.1 million clones in the sample, about 72% are singletons; the top ten hold 0.7% to 0.95%. This clone came up once. No antigen is known for it. This sequence originates from a man between 18 and 29 years old in good health. Some clones in this sample may be carry-over from other donors' samples. The chain combines TRBV4-2 with TRBJ1-1, with a weak D call TRBD1 (5 bases). The sequenced sample consisted of memory CD4+ T cells from PBMCs. The subset: CD45RA-negative fraction. This CDR3 is CASKQAGRQNTEAFF. The CDR3 nucleotides read TGTGCCAGCAAACAAGCGGGACGGCAGAACACTGAAGCTTTCTTT.